This T cell receptor beta chain was sequenced for a study of blood T cell repertoires in COVID-19. The CDR3 runs to 15 residues. Trimming at V came to 1 base and at J to 5 bases, leaving 3 bases not matched to a gene. Looked up from germline, CDR1 is SGHVS and CDR2 is FNYEAQ. Assay: immunoSEQ multiplex PCR; the TCRdb copy retains only in-frame clones and omits some. The repertoire holds a few hundred thousand clones, with around 80% as singletons. The sample consisted of peripheral blood. The sequence was collected from a woman aged 18-35 years with acute or convalescent COVID-19. The chain couples TRBV7-6 to TRBJ2-1, with 9 bases matching TRBD2. Here the CDR3 reads CASSLVLAGNNEQFF. The CDR3 coding sequence is TGTGCCAGCAGCTTAGTCCTAGCGGGGAACAATGAGCAGTTCTTC.